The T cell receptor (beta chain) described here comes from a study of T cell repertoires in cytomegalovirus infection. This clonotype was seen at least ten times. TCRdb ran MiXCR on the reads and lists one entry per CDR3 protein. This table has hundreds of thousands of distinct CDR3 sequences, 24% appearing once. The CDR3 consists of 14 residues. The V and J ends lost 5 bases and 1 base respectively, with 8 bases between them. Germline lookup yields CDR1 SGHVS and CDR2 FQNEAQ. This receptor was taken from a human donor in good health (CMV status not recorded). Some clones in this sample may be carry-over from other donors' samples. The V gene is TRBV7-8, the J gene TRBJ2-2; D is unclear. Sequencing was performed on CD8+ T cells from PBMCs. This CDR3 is CASSPRGNTGELFF. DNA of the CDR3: TGTGCCAGCAGCCCTCGAGGGAACACCGGGGAGCTGTTTTTT.